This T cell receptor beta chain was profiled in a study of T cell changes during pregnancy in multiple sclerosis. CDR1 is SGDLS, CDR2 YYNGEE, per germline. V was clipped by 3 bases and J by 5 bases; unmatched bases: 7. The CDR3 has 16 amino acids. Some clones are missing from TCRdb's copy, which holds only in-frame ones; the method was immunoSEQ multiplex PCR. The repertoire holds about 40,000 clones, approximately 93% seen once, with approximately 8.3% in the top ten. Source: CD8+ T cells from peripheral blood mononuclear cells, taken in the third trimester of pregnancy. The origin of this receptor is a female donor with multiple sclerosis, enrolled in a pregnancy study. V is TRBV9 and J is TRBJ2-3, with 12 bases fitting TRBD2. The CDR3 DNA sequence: TGTGCCAGCAGCGCTAGCGGGGGGGCGGTAAGAGATACGCAGTATTTT. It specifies CASSASGGAVRDTQYF.